This record concerns one TCR beta chain sequence. As yet, its antigen is unknown. In germline, CDR1 is SGHTA, CDR2 FQGNSA. The CDR3 loop spans 15 amino acids. The V segment lost 4 bases and the J segment 0 bases; nucleotides outside the gene matches: 6. This sample stems from a study of T cells in Graves' hyperthyroidism and ophthalmopathy. TCR beta CDR3 sequences were amplified from RNA transcripts. When the TCR CDR3 underwent first-round RT-PCR, the HTBI primer set was used. TCRdb fed the multiplex PCR reads into MiXCR, producing one record per CDR3 protein. The sample gives 500,000 to 600,000 distinct CDR3 sequences, 40% to 50% of which show up once; about two fifths is in the top ten. Study conclusions and caveats: In the blood, most expanded thyroid clonotypes above 0.001 appeared as well.

Sequencing input: peripheral blood or thyroid tissue (not recorded which). This clonotype originated in an adult woman with Graves' disease, either hyperthyroidism or ophthalmopathy (not recorded which). The chain is built from TRBV7-2 and TRBJ2-7, with TRBD1 matching 7 bases. The CDR3 sequence: CASSSSEGASYEQYF. CDR3 bases: TGTGCCAGCAGCTCGAGTGAGGGGGCCTCCTACGAGCAGTACTTC.